This record concerns one TCR beta chain sequence. Germline loops: CDR1 SGHRS, CDR2 YFSETQ. The V end lost 2 bases, the J end lost 6 bases, and 11 bases lay between the germline ends. The CDR3 totals 13 residues. Per the original data handling: Using reference gene primer amplification, nucleated cell counts were estimated. Sequenced by immunoSEQ multiplex PCR; TCRdb stores in-frame clones only, minus some. Clone size and the V and J calls come from that table; the DNA yielded D and trimming. The profile covers approximately 82,000 clones, with over 70% appearing a single time and over 15% taken by the ten largest. These data are taken from a study of blood T cell repertoires in COVID-19. Background on the study: Samples of COVID-19 (acute and convalescent) were obtained from the United States, Italy and Spain. Sample material is recorded as cDNA or gDNA derived from T cells, B-cell-depleted T cells, or PBMCs.

The specimen was peripheral blood. This TCR was sampled from a woman in her sixties or seventies with acute or convalescent COVID-19. This chain connects TRBV5-1 to TRBJ1-2; D unclear. CDR3 nucleotide sequence: TGCGCCAGCAGCTTCGGGGATTTCGATGGCTACACCTTC. Translation: CASSFGDFDGYTF.